A single TCR beta chain is shown here with its context. TCRdb passed the 5' RACE reads through MiXCR, listing each CDR3 protein once. This table holds approximately 67,000 distinct CDR3 sequences, 16% found once. This sample was taken from a study of HIV-infected patients and healthy controls. Per the germline V gene, CDR1 is ENHRY and CDR2 is SYGVKD. Trimming at V came to 6 bases and at J to 4 bases, leaving 1 base not matched to a gene. There are 13 residues in the CDR3. This clonotype was obtained from a human donor in good health. Sequencing was carried out using CD4+ T cells from blood. This chain links TRBV10-3 with TRBJ1-1; the match to TRBD1 covers 11 bases. DNA of the CDR3: TGTGCCATCAGGGGACAGGGGGGCACTGAAGCTTTCTTT. As protein: CAIRGQGGTEAFF.